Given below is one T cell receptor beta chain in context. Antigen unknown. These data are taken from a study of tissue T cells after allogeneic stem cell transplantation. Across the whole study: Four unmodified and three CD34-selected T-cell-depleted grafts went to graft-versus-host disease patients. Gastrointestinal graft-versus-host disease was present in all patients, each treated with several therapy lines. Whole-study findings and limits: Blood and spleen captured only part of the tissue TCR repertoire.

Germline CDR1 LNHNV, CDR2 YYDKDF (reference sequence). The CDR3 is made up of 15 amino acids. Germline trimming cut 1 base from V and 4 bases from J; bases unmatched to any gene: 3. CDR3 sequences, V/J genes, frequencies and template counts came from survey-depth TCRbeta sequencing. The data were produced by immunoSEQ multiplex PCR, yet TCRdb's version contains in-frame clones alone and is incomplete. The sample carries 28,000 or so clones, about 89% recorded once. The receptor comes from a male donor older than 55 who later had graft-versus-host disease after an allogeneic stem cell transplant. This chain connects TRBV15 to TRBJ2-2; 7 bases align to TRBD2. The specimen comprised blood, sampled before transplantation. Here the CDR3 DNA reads TGTGCCACCAGCAGAGGACTAGCCGGCACCGGGGAGCTGTTTTTT. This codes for CATSRGLAGTGELFF. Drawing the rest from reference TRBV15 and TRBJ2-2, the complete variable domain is DAMVIQNPRYQVTQFGKPVTLSCSQTLNHNVMYWYQQKSSQAPKLLFHYYDKDFNNEADTPDNFQSRRPNTSFCFLDIRSPGLGDTAMYLCATSRGLAGTGELFFGEGSRLTVL.